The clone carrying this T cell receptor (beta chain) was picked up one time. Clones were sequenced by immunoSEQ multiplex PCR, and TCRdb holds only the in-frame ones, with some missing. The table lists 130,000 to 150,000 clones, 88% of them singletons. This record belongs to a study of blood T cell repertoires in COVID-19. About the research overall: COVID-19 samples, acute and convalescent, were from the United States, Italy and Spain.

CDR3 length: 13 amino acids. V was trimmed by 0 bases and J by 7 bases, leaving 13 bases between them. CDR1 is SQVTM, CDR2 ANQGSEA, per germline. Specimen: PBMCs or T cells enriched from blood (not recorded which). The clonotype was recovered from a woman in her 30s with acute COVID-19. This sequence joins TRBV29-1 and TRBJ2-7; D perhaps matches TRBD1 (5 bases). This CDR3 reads CSVEDFKGPEQYF. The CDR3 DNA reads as TGCAGCGTTGAAGATTTCAAGGGGCCGGAGCAGTACTTC.